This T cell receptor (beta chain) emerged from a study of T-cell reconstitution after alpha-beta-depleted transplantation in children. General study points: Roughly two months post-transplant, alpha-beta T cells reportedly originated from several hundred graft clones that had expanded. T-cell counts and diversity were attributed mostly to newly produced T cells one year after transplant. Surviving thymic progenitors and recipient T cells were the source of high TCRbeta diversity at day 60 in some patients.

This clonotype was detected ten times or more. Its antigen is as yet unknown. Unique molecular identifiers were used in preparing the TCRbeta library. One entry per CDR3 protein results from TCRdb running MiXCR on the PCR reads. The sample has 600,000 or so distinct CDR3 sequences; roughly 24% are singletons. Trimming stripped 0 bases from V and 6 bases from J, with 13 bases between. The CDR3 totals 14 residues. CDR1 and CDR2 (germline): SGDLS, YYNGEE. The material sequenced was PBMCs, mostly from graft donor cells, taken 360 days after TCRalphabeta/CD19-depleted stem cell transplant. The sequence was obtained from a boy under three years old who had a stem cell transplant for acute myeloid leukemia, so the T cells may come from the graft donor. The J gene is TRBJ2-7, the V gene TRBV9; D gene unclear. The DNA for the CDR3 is TGTGCCAGCAGCGTAGATGGCGTTTGGGGCGAGCAGTACTTC. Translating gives CASSVDGVWGEQYF. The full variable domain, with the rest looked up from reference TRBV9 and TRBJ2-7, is DSGVTQTPKHLITATGQRVTLRCSPRSGDLSVYWYQQSLDQGLQFLIQYYNGEERAKGNILERFSAQQFPDLHSELNLSSLELGDSALYFCASSVDGVWGEQYFGPGTRLTVT.